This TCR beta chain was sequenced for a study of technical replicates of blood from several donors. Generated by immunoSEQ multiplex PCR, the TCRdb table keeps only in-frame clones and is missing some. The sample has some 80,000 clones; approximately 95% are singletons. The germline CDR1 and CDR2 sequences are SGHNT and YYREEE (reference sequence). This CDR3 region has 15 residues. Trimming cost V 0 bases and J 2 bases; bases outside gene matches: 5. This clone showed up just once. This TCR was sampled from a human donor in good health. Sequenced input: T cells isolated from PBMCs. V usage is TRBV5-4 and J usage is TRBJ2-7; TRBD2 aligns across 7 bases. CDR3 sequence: CASSLGAGATYEQYF. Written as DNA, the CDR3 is TGTGCCAGCAGCTTGGGCGCGGGAGCAACCTACGAGCAGTACTTC. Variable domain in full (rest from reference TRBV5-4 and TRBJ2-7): ETGVTQSPTHLIKTRGQQVTLRCSSQSGHNTVSWYQQALGQGPQFIFQYYREEENGRGNFPPRFSGLQFPNYSSELNVNALELDDSALYLCASSLGAGATYEQYFGPGTRLTVT.